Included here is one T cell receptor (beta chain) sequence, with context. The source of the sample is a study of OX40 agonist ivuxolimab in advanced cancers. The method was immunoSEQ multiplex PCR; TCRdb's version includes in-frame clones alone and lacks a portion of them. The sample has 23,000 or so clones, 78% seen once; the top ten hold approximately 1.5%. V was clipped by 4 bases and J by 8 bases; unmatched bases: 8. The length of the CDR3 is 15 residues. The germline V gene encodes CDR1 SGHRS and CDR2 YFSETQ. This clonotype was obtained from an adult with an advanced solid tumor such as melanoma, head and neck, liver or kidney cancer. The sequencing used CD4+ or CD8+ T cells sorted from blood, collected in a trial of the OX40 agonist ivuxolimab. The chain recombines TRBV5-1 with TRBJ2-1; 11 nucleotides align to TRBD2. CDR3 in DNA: TGCGCCAGCAGCCCCCCGCTAGCGGGAGGCTATGAGCAGTTCTTC. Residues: CASSPPLAGGYEQFF.